This passage covers 16 T cell receptor beta chains from one sample sequenced in a study of CD4+ T cells in melanoma. Repertoires were generated with immunoSEQ multiplex PCR, while TCRdb's copy carries only in-frame clones and drops some. Here the sample spans some 13,000 clones, about 70% being singletons. The sample comprised cells from a culture (not recorded whether cultured in vitro). The receptors were sampled from a human donor with melanoma.

The V gene is TRBV11-3, the J gene TRBJ2-2; D might be TRBD1 (5 bases). V dropped 5 bases and J dropped 0 bases, with 13 bases sitting between them. Germline CDR1 reads SGHNT; CDR2 reads YENEEA. This CDR3 contains 16 residues. CDR3 amino acids: CASSPRQTTNTGELFF. The CDR3, as DNA: TGTGCCAGCAGCCCGAGACAGACCACGAACACCGGGGAGCTGTTTTTT.

The chain couples TRBV6-5 to TRBJ2-3, with D perhaps assigned TRBD1 or TRBD2 (5 bases each). The germline V gene encodes CDR1 MNHEY and CDR2 SVGAGI. The germline V and J ends were trimmed by 7 bases and 3 bases, with 8 bases remaining between them. This CDR3 spans 12 amino acids. CDR3 region: CASKGETDTQYF. CDR3 coding DNA: TGTGCCAGCAAAGGGGAGACAGATACGCAGTATTTT.

The rearrangement links TRBV5-1 to TRBJ2-5; D ambiguous. Trimming left V 3 bases short and J 3 bases short, with 15 bases between. Germline-derived CDR1 and CDR2 are SGHRS and YFSETQ. CDR3 length: 15 residues. The CDR3, as DNA: TGCGCCAGCAGCTCAAACGGACGCGTGGAAGAGACCCAGTACTTC. It translates to CASSSNGRVEETQYF.

This clone has just a few counts. The chain couples TRBV19 to TRBJ2-1, with TRBD2 as a possible D gene (5 bases). CDR1 is LNHDA and CDR2 is SQIVND in the germline V gene (reference sequence). V lost 5 bases and J lost 9, with 17 bases in between. The CDR3 length is 14 residues. CDR3 sequence: CASSPPGLGGEQFF. CDR3 coding DNA: TGTGCCAGTAGTCCCCCGGGCCTCGGAGGTGAGCAGTTCTTC.

This chain connects TRBV11-2 to TRBJ1-6; D is ambiguous. V was clipped by 5 bases and J by 1 base, with 9 bases between them. This CDR3 has 15 residues. Per the germline V gene, CDR1 is SGHAT and CDR2 is FQNNGV. CDR3 residues: CASSPSSSYNSPLHF. DNA of the CDR3: TGTGCCAGCAGCCCGTCGTCATCCTATAATTCACCCCTCCACTTT.

The rearrangement links TRBV9 to TRBJ2-2; D unresolved. CDR3 length equals 12 residues. Trimming stripped 4 bases from V and 5 bases from J, with 6 bases between. In germline, CDR1 is SGDLS, CDR2 YYNGEE. CDR3: CASSKVTGELFF. In DNA form, the CDR3 reads TGTGCCAGCAGCAAAGTGACCGGGGAGCTGTTTTTT.

The rearrangement links TRBV7-2 to TRBJ1-4; TRBD1 agrees at 8 bases. CDR3 length equals 15 residues. The ends lost 5 bases at V and 8 bases at J; junction bases unmatched: 10. Per the germline V gene, CDR1 is SGHTA and CDR2 is FQGNSA. CDR3 coding DNA: TGTGCCAGCAGCCGCGGGACAGGACCATGGGAAAAACTGTTTTTT. Residues: CASSRGTGPWEKLFF.

The gene calls are TRBV5-1 and TRBJ1-1; D may be TRBD1 (6 bases). V was cut by 4 bases and J by 6 bases, with 22 bases left in between. The CDR3 has 16 amino acids. Per germline, CDR1 SGHRS and CDR2 YFSETQ. The CDR3 DNA is TGCGCCAGCAGCGAAGCGGCAGGGGTCGGGGTTCCTGAAGCTTTCTTT. Translation gives CASSEAAGVGVPEAFF.

The CDR3 DNA sequence: TGTGCCAGCAGCTCCGCGGGGGCGCGAAACAATGAGCAGTTCTTC. This sequence encodes CASSSAGARNNEQFF. V and J are TRBV7-3 and TRBJ2-1; D may be TRBD2 (7 bases). The CDR3 is made up of 15 amino acids. Germline V gene sequence: CDR1 SGHTA, CDR2 FQGTGA. V was shortened by 4 bases and J by 5 bases, with 15 bases between the two germline ends.

The chain recombines TRBV5-4 with TRBJ1-6, with TRBD1 as a possible D gene (6 bases). V was trimmed by 2 bases and J by 10 bases, leaving 13 bases between them. The CDR3 spans 14 residues. Germline values: CDR1 SGHNT, CDR2 YYREEE (reference sequence). The CDR3 nucleotides read TGTGCCAGCAGCTTCAGTGACAGGAGCTCACCCCTCCACTTT. Translated, it gives CASSFSDRSSPLHF.

This sequence joins TRBV11-2 and TRBJ2-5, with a weak D call TRBD2 (7 bases). V was clipped by 0 bases and J by 5 bases, with 19 bases between them. This CDR3 has 17 amino acids. Germline assignment: CDR1 SGHAT and CDR2 FQNNGV. The CDR3 here is CASSLDREGGGPETQYF. CDR3 nucleotides: TGTGCCAGCAGCTTAGATCGTGAAGGGGGGGGGCCGGAGACCCAGTACTTC.

The chain recombines TRBV7-2 with TRBJ1-5; maybe TRBD1 (6 bases). Germline-derived CDR1 and CDR2 are SGHTA and FQGNSA. The V end lost 1 base, the J end lost 6 bases, and 10 bases lay between the germline ends. The CDR3 totals 14 residues. The CDR3 protein is CASSLGGAAQPQHF. The CDR3 DNA sequence: TGTGCCAGCAGCTTAGGGGGGGCGGCTCAGCCCCAGCATTTT.

The J gene is TRBJ2-4, the V gene TRBV16, with D perhaps assigned TRBD1 or TRBD2 (5 bases each). V was trimmed by 2 bases and J by 0 bases, leaving 14 bases between them. The germline V gene encodes CDR1 KGHSY and CDR2 FQNENV. The CDR3 extends over 17 amino acids. The CDR3 region has the DNA TGTGCCAGCAGCCAACTGTACGGGACGGTAGCCAAAAACATTCAGTACTTC. Translated, it gives CASSQLYGTVAKNIQYF.

The chain is built from TRBV19 and TRBJ2-1; D could derive from TRBD1 or TRBD2 (6 bases each). The CDR3 totals 18 residues. Per germline, CDR1 LNHDA and CDR2 SQIVND (reference sequence). V was pared by 4 bases and J by 2 bases, with 21 bases between. The CDR3 loop reads CASSRGTFGGPAYNEQFF. In DNA, the CDR3 is TGTGCCAGTAGTAGGGGGACGTTTGGGGGGCCAGCCTACAATGAGCAGTTCTTC.

V gene TRBV29-1 combines with J gene TRBJ1-2; 9 nucleotides line up with TRBD1. J lost 8 bases, V lost 0 bases, and 10 bases had no gene match. Germline V gene sequence: CDR1 SQVTM, CDR2 ANQGSEA. The CDR3 has 15 amino acids. CDR3: CSVEDWGTGSGGYTF. As DNA, the CDR3 is TGCAGCGTTGAAGATTGGGGGACAGGGTCTGGAGGCTACACCTTC.

The chain couples TRBV5-5 to TRBJ2-2, with a possible D match to TRBD2 (5 bases). CDR1 is SGHKS, CDR2 YYEKEE, per germline (reference sequence). V lost 1 base, J lost 0 bases, and 13 bases lay in between. This CDR3 contains 17 residues. Written as DNA, the CDR3 is TGTGCCAGCAGCTTGTACCCTAGCATTTCGAACACCGGGGAGCTGTTTTTT. Its translation is CASSLYPSISNTGELFF.